This T cell receptor (beta chain) was retrieved from a study of metastatic and nonmetastatic thyroid tumors. Study-wide findings and caveats: Malignant thyroid tumors reportedly exceeded benign nodules significantly in TCR beta diversity, with the difference appearing in blood and tumor.

V was pared by 3 bases and J by 2 bases, with 13 bases between. The CDR3 has 15 residues. Germline CDR1 and CDR2: KGHSH and LQKENI. No patient received treatment before thyroid surgery. TCRdb reanalyzed the PCR reads via MiXCR. The table has 35,000 to 45,000 clones, around 21% seen once. This clone showed up just a few times. Its matching antigen is unknown. Other DNA sequences of this sample code for an identical CDR3. The sample taken for sequencing was blood. This clonotype was obtained from a female donor with papillary thyroid cancer or a benign thyroid nodule (not recorded which). Some clones in this sample may be carry-over from other donors' samples. The chain recombines TRBV18 with TRBJ2-5, with D perhaps TRBD2 (6 bases). CDR3 protein: CASSPRGVKQETQYF. In DNA form, the CDR3 reads TGTGCCAGCTCACCTCGCGGGGTCAAACAAGAGACCCAGTACTTC.